Presented here are 24 T cell receptor beta chains from one specimen sequenced in a study of T cell changes during pregnancy in multiple sclerosis. The data were produced by immunoSEQ multiplex PCR, yet TCRdb's version contains in-frame clones alone and is incomplete. The sample has roughly 39,000 clones, around nine tenths seen once; the top ten hold about 0.34%. Source: CD4+ T cells from peripheral blood mononuclear cells, taken after pregnancy. These receptors all come from a female donor in good health, enrolled as a control in a pregnancy study.

The V and J genes are TRBV25-1 and TRBJ1-1; D possibly corresponds to TRBD1 (6 bases). The length of the CDR3 is 15 residues. Trimming took 3 bases from V and 1 from J, leaving 12 bases between them. CDR1 and CDR2 (germline): MGHDK, SYGVNS. CDR3 amino acids: CASSDRGPSNTEAFF. CDR3 nucleotide sequence: TGTGCCAGCAGTGACAGGGGCCCCTCGAACACTGAAGCTTTCTTT.

This chain connects TRBV30 to TRBJ2-5; 9 bases fit TRBD1. Trimming at V came to 7 bases and at J to 4 bases, leaving 1 base not matched to a gene. In germline, CDR1 is GTSNPN, CDR2 SVGIG (reference sequence). CDR3 size: 11 residues. The CDR3 region is CALQGAETQYF. In DNA form, the CDR3 reads TGTGCCTTACAGGGGGCAGAGACCCAGTACTTC.

The chain couples TRBV19 to TRBJ2-5; no firm D call. Trimming cost V 3 bases and J 4 bases, with 12 bases left between them. The CDR3 is made up of 14 amino acids. CDR1 and CDR2 (germline): LNHDA, SQIVND (reference sequence). DNA for the CDR3: TGTGCCAGTAGTATTAATAGCCCGGGAGAGACCCAGTACTTC. This translates into CASSINSPGETQYF.

The chain links TRBV19 to TRBJ2-2; 9 bases match TRBD1. From germline, CDR1 is LNHDA and CDR2 SQIVND (reference sequence). CDR3 size: 17 residues. V shed 5 bases, J shed 1 base, and the junction held 8 bases outside the gene matches. This CDR3 is CASSFLGTGLNTGELFF. Here the CDR3 DNA reads TGTGCCAGTAGTTTTCTGGGGACAGGGTTGAACACCGGGGAGCTGTTTTTT.

As to this clone: Germline and junction disagree at one end, which may indicate a read error. The V and J genes are TRBV7-7 and TRBJ2-5, with D unresolved. The CDR3 loop spans 14 amino acids. Germline V gene lookup returns CDR1 SSHAT and CDR2 FNYEAQ (reference sequence). CDR3 sequence reads: CASSLEDTQETQYF. CDR3 nucleotide sequence: TGTGCTAGCAGCTTAGAAGACACTCAAGAGACCCAGTACTTC.

The J gene is TRBJ2-6, the V gene TRBV28, with 8 bases lining up with TRBD1. Germline lookup yields CDR1 MDHEN and CDR2 SYDVKM. J gave up 2 bases and V 4 bases, and 1 base lay outside the gene matches. The CDR3 loop spans 15 amino acids. CDR3 amino acids: CASSSDRAGANVLTF. For the CDR3, the DNA is TGTGCCAGCAGTTCGGACAGGGCTGGGGCCAACGTCCTGACTTTC.

This clone was counted a single time. This sequence joins TRBV11-3 and TRBJ2-2; 7 nucleotides align to TRBD1. The germline V gene encodes CDR1 SGHNT and CDR2 YENEEA. The CDR3 contains 13 residues. V shed 5 bases, J shed 6 bases, and the junction held 3 bases outside the gene matches. CDR3 sequence reads: CASSVQGPGELFF. The CDR3 DNA reads as TGTGCCAGCAGCGTACAGGGGCCCGGGGAGCTGTTTTTT.

The genes are TRBV29-1 and TRBJ2-5, with D maybe TRBD1 (6 bases). The CDR3 consists of 15 residues. Germline lookup yields CDR1 SQVTM and CDR2 ANQGSEA. V shed 5 bases and J shed 4 bases, with 20 bases lying between them. The CDR3 reads CSVIQGLNAGETQYF. CDR3 nucleotide sequence: TGCAGCGTTATACAGGGATTGAACGCGGGAGAGACCCAGTACTTC.

The chain is built from TRBV25-1 and TRBJ2-3, with 14 bases fitting TRBD2. Germline-derived CDR1 and CDR2 are MGHDK and SYGVNS. With V trimmed by 5 bases and J by 2 bases, 3 bases remained unmatched. CDR3 length: 16 amino acids. The CDR3 DNA reads TGTGCCAGCAGTCGGACTAGCGGGGGGACCACAGATACGCAGTATTTT. Translation gives CASSRTSGGTTDTQYF.

The chain couples TRBV5-5 to TRBJ2-1, with a tentative D call TRBD1 (6 bases). In germline, CDR1 is SGHKS, CDR2 YYEKEE (reference sequence). CDR3 length: 18 amino acids. V dropped 6 bases and J dropped 5 bases, with 27 bases sitting between them. CDR3 amino acids: CASNKNLPRGPDDNEQFF. The CDR3 DNA reads TGTGCCAGCAACAAAAACTTGCCCAGGGGACCAGATGACAATGAGCAGTTCTTC.

The V gene is TRBV15, the J gene TRBJ1-4, with D maybe TRBD1 (5 bases). Per germline, CDR1 LNHNV and CDR2 YYDKDF (reference sequence). V lost 1 base to trimming and J lost 5 bases, with 11 bases between them. This CDR3 has 15 amino acids. CDR3 coding DNA: TGTGCCACCAGCAGAGGCGGGGACCTAAATGAAAAACTGTTTTTT. Its translation: CATSRGGDLNEKLFF. Based on the CDR3 plus reference TRBV15 and TRBJ1-4, the full variable domain is DAMVIQNPRYQVTQFGKPVTLSCSQTLNHNVMYWYQQKSSQAPKLLFHYYDKDFNNEADTPDNFQSRRPNTSFCFLDIRSPGLGDTAMYLCATSRGGDLNEKLFFGSGTQLSVL.

This chain links TRBV19 with TRBJ1-1; a weak D match, TRBD1 (5 bases). The CDR3 has 13 amino acids. In germline, CDR1 is LNHDA, CDR2 SQIVND (reference sequence). Trimming left V 7 bases short and J 1 base short, with 10 bases between. The CDR3 spells CASIRRGNTEAFF. The CDR3 DNA sequence: TGTGCCAGTATAAGGAGGGGGAACACTGAAGCTTTCTTT. Complete variable domain (other parts from reference TRBV19 and TRBJ1-1): DGGITQSPKYLFRKEGQNVTLSCEQNLNHDAMYWYRQDPGQGLRLIYYSQIVNDFQKGDIAEGYSVSREKKESFPLTVTSAQKNPTAFYLCASIRRGNTEAFFGQGTRLTVV.

The CDR3 is CASSYSRGNYGYTF. Written as DNA, the CDR3 is TGTGCCAGCAGTTACTCGAGGGGGAACTATGGCTACACCTTC. The chain employs TRBV6-5 and TRBJ1-2, with D perhaps TRBD1 (6 bases). The CDR3 extends over 14 amino acids. Trimming removed 0 bases from V and 2 bases from J, with 7 bases in between. Germline V gene sequence: CDR1 MNHEY, CDR2 SVGAGI.

V usage is TRBV6-6 and J usage is TRBJ1-2; D is unclear. The germline V gene has CDR1 MNHNY and CDR2 SVGAGI (reference sequence). This CDR3 has 14 residues. Trimming stripped 7 bases from V and 8 bases from J, with 20 bases between. The CDR3 loop reads CASTETAGVRGYTF. The DNA of the CDR3 is TGTGCCAGCACGGAAACGGCCGGGGTGAGAGGCTACACCTTC.

The chain couples TRBV30 to TRBJ2-7; no reliable D call. Per germline, CDR1 GTSNPN and CDR2 SVGIG (reference sequence). With 1 base removed from V and 4 bases from J, the gap between germline ends came to 8 bases. This CDR3 has 12 residues. Here the CDR3 DNA reads TGTGCCTGGAGTGATCGGCGGTACGAGCAGTACTTC. This sequence encodes CAWSDRRYEQYF.

This clone appeared once. The V call is TRBV5-6, the J call TRBJ2-1; the D gene is possibly TRBD2 (5 bases). The CDR3 spans 14 residues. The germline CDR1 and CDR2 sequences are SGHDT and YYEEEE. The V end lost 3 bases, the J end lost 10 bases, and 17 bases lay between the germline ends. CDR3 residues: CASSSKTDRGEQFF. In nucleotides, the CDR3 is TGTGCCAGCAGCTCCAAGACCGATAGAGGGGAGCAGTTCTTC.

The rearrangement links TRBV5-1 to TRBJ2-1; no clear D. V was trimmed by 0 bases and J by 0 bases, leaving 13 bases between them. The CDR3 is 17 residues long. The V gene's germline CDR1 is SGHRS and CDR2 YFSETQ. CDR3 in DNA: TGCGCCAGCAGCTTGGATTCGGGTGCGAGCTCCTACAATGAGCAGTTCTTC. It yields the protein CASSLDSGASSYNEQFF.

The chain couples TRBV7-7 to TRBJ2-1; D may be TRBD1 (6 bases). The CDR3 totals 13 residues. Germline values: CDR1 SSHAT, CDR2 FNYEAQ (reference sequence). Trimming took 8 bases from V and 12 from J, leaving 20 bases between them. CDR3 loop: CASARGPNQVQFF. The DNA for the CDR3 is TGTGCCAGCGCCAGGGGACCGAATCAGGTGCAGTTCTTC.

The CDR3 region has the DNA TGTGCCAGCAGCCTGAGAGCGGGAGTTACAGAGACCCAGTACTTC. Amino acid sequence: CASSLRAGVTETQYF. The V gene is TRBV5-6, the J gene TRBJ2-5; 8 bases line up with TRBD2. Germline lookup yields CDR1 SGHDT and CDR2 YYEEEE. The CDR3 totals 15 residues. V lost 4 bases and J lost 4; bases outside the gene matches: 9.

This rearrangement joins TRBV29-1 to TRBJ1-5, with TRBD1 matching over 10 bases. Per germline, CDR1 SQVTM and CDR2 ANQGSEA. The trim removed 6 bases at V and 7 bases at J, leaving 3 bases unmatched. CDR3 length: 12 residues. CDR3 sequence reads: CSVGQGQQPQHF. CDR3 bases: TGCAGCGTGGGACAGGGGCAGCAGCCCCAGCATTTT.

V usage is TRBV7-9 and J usage is TRBJ1-6; 8 bases are shared with TRBD1. Germline values: CDR1 SEHNR, CDR2 FQNEAQ (reference sequence). With V trimmed by 3 bases and J by 10 bases, 11 bases remained unmatched. This CDR3 is 16 amino acids long. CDR3 sequence (DNA): TGTGCCAGCAGCTTCGACTTTCAGGGGGCGGGCTCACCCCTCCACTTT. Protein product: CASSFDFQGAGSPLHF.

The rearrangement joins TRBV6-5 to TRBJ2-7, with 7 bases that match TRBD2. Trimming cost V 2 bases and J 4 bases; bases outside gene matches: 8. The V gene's germline CDR1 is MNHEY and CDR2 SVGAGI. This CDR3 has 15 residues. The CDR3 sequence is CASSYAVAGSYEQYF. The DNA for the CDR3 is TGTGCCAGCAGTTACGCGGTAGCGGGCTCTTACGAGCAGTACTTC.

This clone was seen a single time. The chain joins TRBV15 to TRBJ1-5, with D maybe TRBD1 (6 bases). This CDR3 has 12 amino acids. V gave up 8 bases and J gave up 2 bases, with 7 bases separating them. Germline V gives CDR1 LNHNV, CDR2 YYDKDF (reference sequence). The CDR3 region is CATGGGNQPQHF. CDR3 coding DNA: TGTGCCACCGGGGGCGGCAATCAGCCCCAGCATTTT.

The chain uses TRBV4-1 and TRBJ1-1; 7 nucleotides align to TRBD1. The germline CDR1 and CDR2 sequences are MGHRA and YSYEKL. Trimming took 2 bases from V and 3 from J; bases not matched to a gene: 6. CDR3 length: 15 amino acids. The CDR3 spells CASSQSTGWDTEAFF. The CDR3 DNA reads as TGCGCCAGCAGCCAATCGACAGGGTGGGACACTGAAGCTTTCTTT.